Below are 17 T cell receptor beta chains sequenced from a single sample in a study of vaccination and CD4 T cells after COVID-19. The Oncomine TCR Beta short-read assay sequenced DNA from cultured CD4+ T cells. It was cultured CD4+ T cells from which genomic DNA was extracted. TCRdb itself ran the PCR reads through MiXCR, one entry per CDR3 protein. The sample shows under 7,500 distinct CDR3 sequences, 33% of them seen only once. The treatment: approximately 11-day PBMC culture with coronavirus spike peptide pools or control peptides (ViraFEST assay). CD4+ T-cell collection from the unexposed donor predated the COVID-19 pandemic (2011-2018). Their specific antigens are unknown. The sequencing sample was made of CD4+ T cells from blood, cultured in vitro. Every receptor here comes from a human donor in good health.

The sample holds a few counts of this clonotype. This sequence joins TRBV20-1 and TRBJ2-4, with D uncertain. The CDR3 runs 15 residues. Trimming shortened V by 0 bases and J by 0 bases, and 9 bases separated the two germline ends. Germline assignment: CDR1 DFQATT and CDR2 SNEGSKA (reference sequence). The CDR3 here is CSARDQRLAKNIQYF. CDR3 sequence (DNA): TGCAGTGCTAGAGATCAGAGGTTAGCCAAAAACATTCAGTACTTC.

This chain links TRBV6-1 with TRBJ2-5, with D perhaps being TRBD1 or TRBD2 (6 bases each). CDR3 length: 15 residues. The V end lost 6 bases, the J end lost 9 bases, and 23 bases lay between the germline ends. Germline lookup yields CDR1 MNHNS and CDR2 SASEGT. This CDR3 is CASRGGQTTRGAQYF. In DNA, the CDR3 is TGTGCCAGCAGGGGCGGACAGACGACGAGGGGGGCCCAGTACTTC.

The V and J genes are TRBV27 and TRBJ2-1, with D tentatively TRBD1 (6 bases). Trimming removed 8 bases at V and 1 base at J, with 18 bases between. The CDR3 totals 16 residues. From germline, CDR1 is MNHEY and CDR2 SMNVEV (reference sequence). CDR3 amino acids: CASRKTTGSSYNEQFF. DNA of the CDR3: TGTGCCAGCCGGAAGACTACAGGGAGTTCCTACAATGAGCAGTTCTTC.

This clonotype was observed a few times. The rearrangement uses TRBV20-1 and TRBJ2-3; D is undetermined. The length of the CDR3 is 13 residues. Trimming pared 5 bases from V and 0 bases from J, leaving 9 bases between. The germline V gene has CDR1 DFQATT and CDR2 SNEGSKA (reference sequence). In DNA form, the CDR3 reads TGCAGTGCTCCCGCAGTTAGCACAGATACGCAGTATTTT. Amino acids: CSAPAVSTDTQYF.

In its sample, this clonotype was seen a few times. The V call is TRBV25-1, the J call TRBJ2-1, with TRBD1 matching over 7 bases. The CDR3 is made up of 14 amino acids. CDR1 and CDR2 from the germline V gene are MGHDK and SYGVNS. Trimming at V came to 3 bases and at J to 9 bases, leaving 8 bases not matched to a gene. The CDR3 reads CASSDGRGSVEQFF. The CDR3 nucleotides are TGTGCCAGCAGTGACGGCAGGGGGAGCGTTGAGCAGTTCTTC.

The V and J genes are TRBV27 and TRBJ2-3; 10 nucleotides agree with TRBD1. J lost 8 bases, V lost 5 bases, and 10 bases had no gene match. This CDR3 has 15 residues. Germline V gene data show CDR1 as MNHEY and CDR2 as SMNVEV (reference sequence). The CDR3 loop is CASSRDRGPVGTQYF. DNA for the CDR3: TGTGCCAGCAGTCGGGACAGGGGACCTGTTGGTACGCAGTATTTT.

In this sample, this clonotype turned up a few times. The V gene is TRBV5-4, the J gene TRBJ2-5; D is possibly TRBD2 (5 bases). Germline CDR1 reads SGHNT; CDR2 reads YYREEE (reference sequence). The CDR3 covers 14 residues. V lost 0 bases and J 6 bases, leaving 12 bases between the germline ends. This CDR3 reads CASSLGGNEKTQYF. In DNA, the CDR3 is TGTGCCAGCAGCTTGGGAGGGAATGAAAAGACCCAGTACTTC.

The gene calls are TRBV6-1 and TRBJ2-6; D might be TRBD2 (6 bases). Germline V gene sequence: CDR1 MNHNS, CDR2 SASEGT. The CDR3 contains 15 residues. The V gene lost 8 bases and the J gene lost 3 bases, with 14 bases spanning the gap. The CDR3 coding sequence is TGTGCCAGCGCGGAGGGAGGAGGTGGGGCCAACGTCCTGACTTTC. Protein sequence: CASAEGGGGANVLTF.

This chain connects TRBV7-2 to TRBJ2-7; the D gene is possibly TRBD2 (6 bases). The CDR3 has 13 residues. The V and J ends lost 1 base and 6 bases respectively, with 10 bases between them. Germline V gives CDR1 SGHTA, CDR2 FQGNSA. In DNA form, the CDR3 reads TGTGCCAGCAGCTTAGATGGAGGGCGCGAGCAGTACTTC. Its protein product is CASSLDGGREQYF.

V usage is TRBV7-2 and J usage is TRBJ2-1, with 7 nucleotides matching TRBD1. Trimming removed 2 bases from V and 3 bases from J; junction bases left unmatched: 4. Germline CDR1 and CDR2: SGHTA and FQGNSA. CDR3 length: 15 amino acids. CDR3 bases: TGTGCCAGCAGCTTAATGGGACAGAACTACAATGAGCAGTTCTTC. Translation: CASSLMGQNYNEQFF. Full variable domain (rest looked up from reference TRBV7-2 and TRBJ2-1): GAGVSQSPSNKVTEKGKDVELRCDPISGHTALYWYRQSLGQGLEFLIYFQGNSAPDKSGLPSDRFSAERTGGSVSTLTIQRTQQEDSAVYLCASSLMGQNYNEQFFGPGTRLTVL.

Regarding this clonotype: An end of the junction differs from the germline gene, which may be a read error. The chain couples TRBV5-1 to TRBJ2-7; TRBD1 aligns across 11 bases. This CDR3 spans 14 amino acids. Germline V gene data show CDR1 as SGHRS and CDR2 as YFSETQ. CDR3 DNA: TGCGCCAGCAGATTGGGGACAGGGGGTCGCGAGCAGTACTTC. Translating it yields CASRLGTGGREQYF.

CDR3 nucleotides: TGTGCCAGTAGTATTGGGGACGGCGGGTACGAGCAGTACTTC. Its translation is CASSIGDGGYEQYF. V gene TRBV19 combines with J gene TRBJ2-7; D may be TRBD1 or TRBD2 (5 bases each). V shed 3 bases and J shed 4 bases, with 13 bases lying between them. The CDR3 contains 14 residues. From germline, CDR1 is LNHDA and CDR2 SQIVND (reference sequence).

This clonotype was seen only a few times. This chain uses TRBV10-3 with TRBJ2-7; no firm D call. Trimming pared 5 bases from V and 4 bases from J, leaving 9 bases between. The CDR3 runs to 12 residues. Germline-derived CDR1 and CDR2 are ENHRY and SYGVKD. CDR3 DNA sequence: TGTGCCATCAGTAAGGATGGTTACGAGCAGTACTTC. Its translation is CAISKDGYEQYF.

This clonotype was observed a few times. The chain has TRBV7-3 and TRBJ2-5, with D perhaps matching TRBD2 (7 bases). The CDR3 runs 16 residues. Germline-derived CDR1 and CDR2 are SGHTA and FQGTGA. V lost 4 bases and J 3 bases, leaving 18 bases between the germline ends. The DNA for the CDR3 is TGTGCCAGCAGCTCGTCTAGCGGAGGGGGGGAAGAGACCCAGTACTTC. It codes for CASSSSSGGGEETQYF.

The chain combines TRBV12-3 or TRBV12-4 with TRBJ1-1; 8 bases fit TRBD1. V lost 6 bases and J lost 1; bases outside the gene matches: 10. CDR3 length equals 16 residues. The CDR3 DNA sequence: TGTGCCAGCAGACTCAGACAGGGGTCGGGGAACACTGAAGCTTTCTTT. Translating gives CASRLRQGSGNTEAFF.

This clonotype was observed a handful of times. V usage is TRBV15 and J usage is TRBJ2-7, with TRBD1 matching over 7 bases. Germline assignment: CDR1 LNHNV and CDR2 YYDKDF (reference sequence). J gave up 5 bases and V 0 bases, and 13 bases lay outside the gene matches. The length of the CDR3 is 17 residues. In nucleotides, the CDR3 is TGTGCCACCAGCAGAGATAAGTCCGGGACAGCAATAGACGAGCAGTACTTC. It is translated as CATSRDKSGTAIDEQYF.

The chain is built from TRBV6-2 or TRBV6-3 and TRBJ2-3; TRBD2 matches 8 bases. This CDR3 comprises 16 residues. Germline V gene data show CDR1 as MNHEY and CDR2 as SVGEGT. Trimming took 7 bases from V and 0 from J; bases not matched to a gene: 9. The chain's CDR3 is CASKSSSGWSTDTQYF. In DNA form, the CDR3 reads TGTGCCAGCAAATCCTCTAGCGGGTGGAGCACAGATACGCAGTATTTT.